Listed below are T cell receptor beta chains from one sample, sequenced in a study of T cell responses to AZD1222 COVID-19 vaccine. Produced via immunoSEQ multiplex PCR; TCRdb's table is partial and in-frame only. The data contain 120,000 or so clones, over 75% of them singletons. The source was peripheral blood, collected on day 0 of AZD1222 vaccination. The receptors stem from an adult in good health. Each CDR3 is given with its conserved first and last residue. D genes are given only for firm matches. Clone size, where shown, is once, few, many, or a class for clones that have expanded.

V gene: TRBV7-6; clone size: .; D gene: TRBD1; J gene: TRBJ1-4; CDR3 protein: CASSGTGLEGNEKLFF; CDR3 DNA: TGTGCCAGCAGCGGGACAGGGTTAGAGGGTAATGAAAAACTGTTTTTT
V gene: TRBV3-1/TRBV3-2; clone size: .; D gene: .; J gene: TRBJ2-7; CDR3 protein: CASSPRHDSYEQYF; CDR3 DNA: TGTGCCAGCAGCCCGAGACACGACTCCTACGAGCAGTACTTC
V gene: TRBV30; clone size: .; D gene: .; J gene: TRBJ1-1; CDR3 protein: CAWRGPMNTEAFF; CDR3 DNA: TGTGCCTGGAGGGGACCTATGAACACTGAAGCTTTCTTT
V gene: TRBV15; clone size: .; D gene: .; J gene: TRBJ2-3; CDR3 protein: CATSLLGLTSTDTQYF; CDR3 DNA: TGTGCCACCAGCCTCCTGGGGCTGACTAGCACAGATACGCAGTATTTT
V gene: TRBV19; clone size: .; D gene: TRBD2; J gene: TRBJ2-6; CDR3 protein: CASTRGGSNTGANVLTF; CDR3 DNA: TGTGCCAGTACCCGGGGAGGGAGTAATACTGGGGCCAACGTCCTGACTTTC
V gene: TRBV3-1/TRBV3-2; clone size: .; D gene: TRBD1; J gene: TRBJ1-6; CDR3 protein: CASGWTGASPLHF; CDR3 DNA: TGTGCCAGCGGGTGGACAGGGGCTTCACCCCTCCACTTT
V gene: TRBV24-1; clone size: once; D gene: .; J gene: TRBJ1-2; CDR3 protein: CATSDYRREHGYTF; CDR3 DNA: TGTGCCACCAGTGATTATCGCAGGGAACATGGCTACACCTTC
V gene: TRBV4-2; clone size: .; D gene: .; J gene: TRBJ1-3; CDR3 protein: CASSQTGAGAGNTIYF; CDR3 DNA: TGTGCCAGCAGCCAAACTGGGGCAGGGGCAGGAAACACCATATATTTT
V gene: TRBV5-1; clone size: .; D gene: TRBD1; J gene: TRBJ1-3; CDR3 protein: CASSLGTAGNTIYF; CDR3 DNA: TGCGCCAGCAGCTTAGGGACAGCTGGAAACACCATATATTTT
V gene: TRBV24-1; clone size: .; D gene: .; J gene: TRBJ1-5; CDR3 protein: CATSDPRGPSQPQHF; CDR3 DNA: TGTGCCACCAGTGATCCGCGGGGCCCGTCCCAGCCCCAGCATTTT
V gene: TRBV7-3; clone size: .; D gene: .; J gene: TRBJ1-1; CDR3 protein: CASSLKSNTEAFF; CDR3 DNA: TGTGCCAGCAGCCTAAAGTCGAACACTGAAGCTTTCTTT
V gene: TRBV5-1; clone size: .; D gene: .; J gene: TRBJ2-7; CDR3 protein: CASSLRADQGEQYF; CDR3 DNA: TGCGCCAGCAGCTTGCGGGCAGACCAGGGCGAGCAGTACTTC
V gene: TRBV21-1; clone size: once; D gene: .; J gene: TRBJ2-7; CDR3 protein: CASSKDKGPSYEQYF; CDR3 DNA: TGTGCCAGCAGCAAAGATAAGGGCCCCTCCTACGAGCAGTACTTC
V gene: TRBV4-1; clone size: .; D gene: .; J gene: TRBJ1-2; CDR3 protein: CASSQEGRGDYGYTF; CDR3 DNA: TGCGCCAGCAGCCAAGAGGGCCGGGGAGACTATGGCTACACCTTC
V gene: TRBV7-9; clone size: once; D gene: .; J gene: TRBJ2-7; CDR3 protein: CASSQDSNSYEQYF; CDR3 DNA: TGTGCCAGCAGCCAGGACTCGAACTCCTACGAGCAGTACTTC
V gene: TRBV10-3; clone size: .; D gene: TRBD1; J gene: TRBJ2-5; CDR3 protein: CAISEGQGETQYF; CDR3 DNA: TGTGCCATCAGTGAGGGACAGGGGGAGACCCAGTACTTC
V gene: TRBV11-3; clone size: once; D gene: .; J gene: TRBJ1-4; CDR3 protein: CASSRPPEEKLFF; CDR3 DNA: TGTGCCAGCAGCCGACCCCCGGAGGAAAAACTGTTTTTT
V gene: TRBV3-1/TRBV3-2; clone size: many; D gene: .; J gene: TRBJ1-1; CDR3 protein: CASSQLFQGSRTEAFF; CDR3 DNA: TGTGCCAGCAGCCAACTCTTCCAGGGGAGTCGTACTGAAGCTTTCTTT
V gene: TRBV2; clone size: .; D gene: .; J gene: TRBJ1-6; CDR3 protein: CASSEGDPGRNSPLHF; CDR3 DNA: TGTGCCAGCAGTGAAGGGGACCCTGGGCGCAATTCACCCCTCCACTTT
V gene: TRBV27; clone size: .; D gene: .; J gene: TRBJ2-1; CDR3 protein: CASSFLRSGLQPRLENEQFF; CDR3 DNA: TGTGCCAGCAGTTTCCTCCGGTCAGGACTACAACCCCGGTTGGAGAATGAGCAGTTCTTC
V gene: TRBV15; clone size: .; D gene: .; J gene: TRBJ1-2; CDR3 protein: CATSRDDHVTF; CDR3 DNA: TGTGCCACCAGCAGAGATGACCACGTCACCTTC
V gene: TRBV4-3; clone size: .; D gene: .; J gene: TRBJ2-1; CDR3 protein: CASSQDTGSNEQFF; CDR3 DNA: TGCGCCAGCAGCCAAGATACCGGTTCCAATGAGCAGTTCTTC
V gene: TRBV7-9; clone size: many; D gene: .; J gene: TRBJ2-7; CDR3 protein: CASSLPGLSYEQYF; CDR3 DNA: TGTGCCAGCAGCTTACCGGGGCTCTCCTACGAGCAGTACTTC
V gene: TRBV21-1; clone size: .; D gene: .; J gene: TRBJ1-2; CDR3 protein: CASSKGLRVRNYGYTF; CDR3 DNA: TGTGCCAGCAGCAAAGGCCTTCGGGTGCGGAACTATGGCTACACCTTC
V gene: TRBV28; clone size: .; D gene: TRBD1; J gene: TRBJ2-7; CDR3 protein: CASRPYDGQGFYEQYF; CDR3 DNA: TGTGCCAGCAGGCCTTACGATGGACAGGGCTTCTACGAGCAGTACTTC
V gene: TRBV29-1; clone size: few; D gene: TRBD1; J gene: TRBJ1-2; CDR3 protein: CSARDRINYGYTF; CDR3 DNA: TGCAGCGCCCGGGACAGGATAAATTATGGCTACACCTTC
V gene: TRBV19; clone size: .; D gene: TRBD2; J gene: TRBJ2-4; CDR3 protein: CASTPPGRVANIQYF; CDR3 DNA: TGTGCCAGTACCCCCCCAGGGAGGGTCGCAAACATTCAGTACTTC
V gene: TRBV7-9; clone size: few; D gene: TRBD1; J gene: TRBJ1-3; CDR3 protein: CASSRQGNSGNTIYF; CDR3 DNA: TGTGCCAGCAGCCGACAGGGTAACTCTGGAAACACCATATATTTT
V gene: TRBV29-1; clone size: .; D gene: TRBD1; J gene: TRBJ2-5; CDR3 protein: CSVEVGQDQETQYF; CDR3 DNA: TGCAGCGTTGAAGTGGGACAGGACCAAGAGACCCAGTACTTC
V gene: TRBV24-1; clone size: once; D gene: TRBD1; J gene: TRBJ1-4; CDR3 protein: CATQGQINEKLFF; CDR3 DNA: TGTGCCACCCAGGGACAGATTAATGAAAAACTGTTTTTT
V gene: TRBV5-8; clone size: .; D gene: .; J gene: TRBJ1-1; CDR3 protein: CASSLADWTAEAFF; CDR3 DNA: TGTGCCAGCAGCTTGGCCGATTGGACAGCCGAAGCTTTCTTT
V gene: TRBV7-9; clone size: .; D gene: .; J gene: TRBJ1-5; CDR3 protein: CASSSGAGRNQPQHF; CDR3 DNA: TGTGCCAGCAGCTCAGGGGCGGGGCGCAATCAGCCCCAGCATTTT
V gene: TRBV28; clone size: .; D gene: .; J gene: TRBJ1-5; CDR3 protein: CASTQVGLNQPQHF; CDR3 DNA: TGTGCCAGCACCCAGGTGGGGCTCAATCAGCCCCAGCATTTT
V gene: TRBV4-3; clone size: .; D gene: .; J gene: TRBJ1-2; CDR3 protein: CASSQDSGYGYTF; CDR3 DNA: TGCGCCAGCAGCCAAGATTCAGGTTATGGCTACACCTTC
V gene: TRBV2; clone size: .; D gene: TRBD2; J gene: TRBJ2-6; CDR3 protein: CASSSTGGSGANVLTF; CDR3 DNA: TGTGCCAGCAGTTCGACCGGGGGGTCTGGGGCCAACGTCCTGACTTTC
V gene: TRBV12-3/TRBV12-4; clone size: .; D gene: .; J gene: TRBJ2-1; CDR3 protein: CASRRKGDEQFF; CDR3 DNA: TGTGCCAGCAGGCGTAAGGGGGATGAGCAGTTCTTC
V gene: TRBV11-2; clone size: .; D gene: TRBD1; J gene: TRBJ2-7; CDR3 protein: CASSFDRGNGGYEQYF; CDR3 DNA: TGTGCCAGCAGCTTTGACAGGGGTAACGGAGGCTACGAGCAGTACTTC
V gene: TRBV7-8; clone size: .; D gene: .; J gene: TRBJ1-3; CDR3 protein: CASSPRASPGNTIYF; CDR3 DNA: TGTGCCAGCAGCCCCCGGGCCAGCCCGGGGAACACCATATATTTT
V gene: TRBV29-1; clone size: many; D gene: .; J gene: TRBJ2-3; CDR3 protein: CSVGGGLGDTQYF; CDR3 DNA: TGCAGCGTTGGAGGTGGACTTGGTGATACGCAGTATTTT
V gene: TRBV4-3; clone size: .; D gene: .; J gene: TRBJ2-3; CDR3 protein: CASSQGAGPTDTQYF; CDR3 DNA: TGCGCCAGCAGCCAAGGTGCGGGCCCCACAGATACGCAGTATTTT
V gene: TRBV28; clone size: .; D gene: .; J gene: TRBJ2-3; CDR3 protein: CASNKDRSSTDTQYF; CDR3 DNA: TGTGCCAGCAACAAGGACCGCTCTAGCACAGATACGCAGTATTTT
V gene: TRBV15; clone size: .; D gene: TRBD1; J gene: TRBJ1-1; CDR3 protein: CATSTGQGKGNTEAFF; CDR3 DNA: TGTGCCACCAGCACCGGACAGGGAAAGGGGAACACTGAAGCTTTCTTT
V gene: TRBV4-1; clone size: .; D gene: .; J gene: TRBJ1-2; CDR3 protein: CASSQEGTPNDYGYTF; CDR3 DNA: TGCGCCAGCAGCCAAGAGGGGACCCCTAACGACTATGGCTACACCTTC
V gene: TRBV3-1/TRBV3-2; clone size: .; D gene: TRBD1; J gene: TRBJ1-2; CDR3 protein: CASSHNRGAYGYTF; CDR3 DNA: TGTGCCAGCAGCCACAACAGGGGAGCCTATGGCTACACCTTC
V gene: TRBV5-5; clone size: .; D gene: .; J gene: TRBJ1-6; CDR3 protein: CASTLGLTPGFGSPLHF; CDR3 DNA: TGTGCCAGCACCCTAGGCTTGACCCCGGGATTCGGTTCACCCCTCCACTTT
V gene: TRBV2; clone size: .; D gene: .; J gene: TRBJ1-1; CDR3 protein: CASSLGEAFF; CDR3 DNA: TGTGCCAGCAGTTTAGGGGAAGCTTTCTTT
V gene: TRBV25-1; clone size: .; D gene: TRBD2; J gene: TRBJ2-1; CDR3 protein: CASSEPGLVYNEQFF; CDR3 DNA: TGTGCCAGCAGTGAGCCGGGACTAGTTTACAATGAGCAGTTCTTC
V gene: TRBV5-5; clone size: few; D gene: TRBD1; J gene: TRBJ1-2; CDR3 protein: CASSLTAGGYGYTF; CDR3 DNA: TGTGCCAGCAGCTTGACCGCAGGGGGCTATGGCTACACCTTC
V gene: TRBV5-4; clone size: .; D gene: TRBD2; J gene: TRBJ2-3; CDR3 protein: CASSSGLAGGLSLYTQYF; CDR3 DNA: TGTGCCAGCAGCTCCGGTCTAGCGGGGGGCCTCTCACTATATACGCAGTATTTT
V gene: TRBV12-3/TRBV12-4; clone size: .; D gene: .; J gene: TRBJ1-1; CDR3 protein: CASRDTGEAFF; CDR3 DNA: TGTGCCAGCAGGGATACAGGGGAAGCTTTCTTT
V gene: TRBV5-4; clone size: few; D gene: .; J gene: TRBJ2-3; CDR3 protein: CASSPLRGGDTQYF; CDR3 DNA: TGTGCCAGCAGCCCGCTCAGGGGCGGAGATACGCAGTATTTT
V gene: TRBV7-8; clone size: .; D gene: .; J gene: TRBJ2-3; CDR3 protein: CASSPRGGFTGDTQYF; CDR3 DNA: TGTGCCAGCAGCCCCCGGGGAGGTTTCACGGGAGATACGCAGTATTTT
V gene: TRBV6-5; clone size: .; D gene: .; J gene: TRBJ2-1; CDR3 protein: CASSPPARLNEQFF; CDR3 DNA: TGTGCCAGCAGTCCTCCGGCCCGTTTGAATGAGCAGTTCTTC
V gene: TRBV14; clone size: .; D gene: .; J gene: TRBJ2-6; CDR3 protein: CASSRRSPFSGANVLTF; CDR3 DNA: TGTGCCAGCAGCCGTAGGTCGCCCTTCTCTGGGGCCAACGTCCTGACTTTC